The 18 T cell receptor beta chains below were found in one sample sequenced in a study of T cell changes during pregnancy in multiple sclerosis (dated 2019 in TCRdb). The library was built by means of the immunoSEQ multiplex PCR assay. In TCRdb, the immuneACCESS table is reduced to in-frame sequences with V and J assigned. These tables do not hold every clone; where another copy was compared, an unresolved V gene accounts for under half, and the others remain unexplained. Counted in this sample were around 65,000 clones; around 91% of them appeared once. The top ten hold over 1.2% of the sample. Sequenced here: peripheral blood, sampled in the third trimester of pregnancy. The source of these receptors is a female donor in good health, enrolled as a control in a pregnancy study.

The CDR3 is CASSYSGHEKLFF. For the CDR3, the DNA is TGTGCCAGCAGTTACTCGGGCCATGAAAAACTGTTTTTT. The rearrangement joins TRBV6-5 to TRBJ1-4; D unresolved. CDR3 length: 13 amino acids. V was clipped by 0 bases and J by 6 bases, with 5 bases between them. The germline V gene has CDR1 MNHEY and CDR2 SVGAGI.

The chain carries TRBV5-4 and TRBJ2-1, with D tentatively TRBD2 (5 bases). This CDR3 comprises 13 residues. Germline V lookup: CDR1 SGHNT, CDR2 YYREEE (reference sequence). Trimming removed 3 bases at V and 5 bases at J, with 9 bases between. The chain's CDR3 is CASSSPEDNEQFF. The CDR3 nucleotides read TGTGCCAGCAGCTCACCGGAGGACAATGAGCAGTTCTTC.

The chain combines TRBV30 with TRBJ2-3, with a tentative D call TRBD1 (5 bases). Germline V CDR1 and CDR2: GTSNPN, SVGIG (reference sequence). This CDR3 comprises 14 residues. V dropped 0 bases and J dropped 2 bases, with 9 bases sitting between them. The CDR3 DNA reads as TGTGCCTGGAGTGTAAGGGGATTCACAGATACGCAGTATTTT. Its translation: CAWSVRGFTDTQYF.

V gene TRBV7-2 combines with J gene TRBJ2-5, with 9 bases matching TRBD1. The CDR3 consists of 15 residues. Germline CDR1 reads SGHTA; CDR2 reads FQGNSA. V was pared by 1 base and J by 7 bases, with 7 bases of the junction left unmatched. CDR3 in amino acids: CASSLEGGQGATQYF. CDR3 sequence (DNA): TGTGCCAGCAGCTTAGAGGGGGGACAGGGAGCGACCCAGTACTTC.

V gene TRBV28 combines with J gene TRBJ1-5, with D possibly TRBD1 on 5 matching bases. This CDR3 comprises 17 residues. Trimming removed 6 bases from V and 6 bases from J, with 24 bases in between. Per germline, CDR1 MDHEN and CDR2 SYDVKM. CDR3 DNA: TGTGCCAGCAGCAAGGCGGGGGATTTGCGATTGGGTCAGCCCCAGCATTTT. Translated, it gives CASSKAGDLRLGQPQHF.

On this clone itself: At one boundary the junction diverges from the germline segment, which might be a read error. In nucleotides, the CDR3 is TGTGCTAGCAGCTTAACAGGGGTAACCGGGGAGCTGTTTTTT. Encoded protein: CASSLTGVTGELFF. The rearrangement joins TRBV7-7 to TRBJ2-2; 7 bases map to TRBD1. This CDR3 is built from 14 residues. CDR1 is SSHAT and CDR2 is FNYEAQ in the germline V gene (reference sequence).

This chain links TRBV5-1 with TRBJ1-3, with D unresolved. Trimming took 7 bases from V and 0 from J, leaving 14 bases between them. This CDR3 contains 15 residues. Germline CDR1 is SGHRS and CDR2 is YFSETQ. The CDR3 reads CASRRGLLSGNTIYF. The CDR3 DNA reads TGCGCCAGCCGCCGCGGACTCCTCTCTGGAAACACCATATATTTT.

The V and J genes are TRBV29-1 and TRBJ1-2; D uncertain. The V and J ends lost 4 bases and 9 bases respectively, with 12 bases between them. The CDR3 runs to 11 residues. Germline CDR1 and CDR2: SQVTM and ANQGSEA. The CDR3 nucleotides read TGCAGCGTTGTGGTCCTTAGCAGCTACACCTTC. Its translation: CSVVVLSSYTF.

This clone has just one count. J is TRBJ2-5 and V is TRBV11-2; 10 bases are a match to TRBD1. Unmatched junction bases numbered 9, after V lost 5 bases and J lost 0 bases. CDR3 size: 17 residues. Germline assignment: CDR1 SGHAT and CDR2 FQNNGV. This CDR3 reads CASSKPGTGAYQETQYF. The CDR3 DNA is TGTGCCAGCAGCAAGCCCGGGACAGGGGCCTACCAAGAGACCCAGTACTTC.

The sample holds one count of this clone. The gene calls are TRBV4-1 and TRBJ2-7; perhaps TRBD1 as D (6 bases). The CDR3 consists of 15 residues. Trimming took off 1 base at V and 3 bases at J, with 13 bases between the two ends. The germline V gene has CDR1 MGHRA and CDR2 YSYEKL. CDR3 nucleotide sequence: TGCGCCAGCAGCCAAGGCCCGGGACAACACTACGAGCAGTACTTC. Residues: CASSQGPGQHYEQYF.

The rearrangement links TRBV4-3 to TRBJ2-7; TRBD1 aligns across 9 bases. Germline CDR1 and CDR2: LGHNA and YSLEER. The CDR3 consists of 16 residues. V lost 7 bases, J lost 3 bases, and 13 bases stayed unmatched. The CDR3 region has the DNA TGCGCCAGCACCCCAAGCAAGGAGGACAGGGGCTACGAGCAGTACTTC. The encoded protein is CASTPSKEDRGYEQYF.

The genes are TRBV18 and TRBJ2-2; TRBD2 might be the D (5 bases). This CDR3 has 16 amino acids. V dropped 3 bases and J dropped 0 bases, with 11 bases sitting between them. The germline gives CDR1 KGHSH, CDR2 LQKENI. The DNA of the CDR3 is TGTGCCAGCTCACCGCGCAGCGGATCGAACACCGGGGAGCTGTTTTTT. As protein: CASSPRSGSNTGELFF. The full variable domain, rest sourced from reference TRBV18 and TRBJ2-2, is NAGVMQNPRHLVRRRGQEARLRCSPMKGHSHVYWYRQLPEEGLKFMVYLQKENIIDESGMPKERFSAEFPKEGPSILRIQQVVRGDSAAYFCASSPRSGSNTGELFFGEGSRLTVL.

This chain uses TRBV21-1 with TRBJ1-2; TRBD1 reflects the table's D call only, with no check against the DNA. TRBV21-1 is shown as a pseudogene. CDR3 length: 13 residues. CDR3 residues: CASSKGWNYGYTF. CDR3 coding DNA: TGTGCCAGCAGCAAGGGCTGGAACTATGGCTACACCTTC.

This chain uses TRBV7-2 with TRBJ1-1; no firm D call. V was clipped by 2 bases and J by 0 bases, with 10 bases between them. This CDR3 comprises 15 residues. Germline CDR1 is SGHTA and CDR2 is FQGNSA. The CDR3 DNA reads as TGTGCCAGCAGCTTATATCAGGTGCTGAACACTGAAGCTTTCTTT. This codes for CASSLYQVLNTEAFF.

V and J are TRBV7-6 and TRBJ2-7, with D possibly matching TRBD1 (6 bases). Germline CDR1 and CDR2: SGHVS and FNYEAQ. V shed 5 bases and J shed 0 bases, with 8 bases lying between them. The CDR3 is made up of 13 amino acids. CDR3 sequence: CASSPRGSYEQYF. CDR3 DNA: TGTGCCAGCAGCCCCAGGGGCTCCTACGAGCAGTACTTC.

The chain links TRBV28 to TRBJ1-2; 7 positions match TRBD1. The CDR3 runs 16 residues. The germline gives CDR1 MDHEN, CDR2 SYDVKM. The ends lost 7 bases at V and 1 base at J; junction bases unmatched: 12. CDR3 DNA: TGTGCCAGCATCTCCCCGGGACAGAAGATTAACTATGGCTACACCTTC. Translating it yields CASISPGQKINYGYTF.

This rearrangement joins TRBV7-2 to TRBJ1-5; TRBD1 aligns across 8 bases. V lost 8 bases, J lost 3 bases, and 12 bases stayed unmatched. The CDR3 runs 16 residues. Per germline, CDR1 SGHTA and CDR2 FQGNSA. The CDR3 protein is CASSKGAGGLNQPQHF. As DNA, the CDR3 is TGTGCCAGCTCAAAAGGGGCAGGGGGCCTCAATCAGCCCCAGCATTTT.

The chain links TRBV5-6 to TRBJ2-7; 8 bases are shared with TRBD1. The junction had 7 bases not matched to a gene; V was cut back by 3 bases and J by 5 bases. Germline CDR1 and CDR2: SGHDT and YYEEEE. This CDR3 contains 14 residues. The CDR3 loop reads CASSSTDRVDEQYF. As DNA, the CDR3 is TGTGCCAGCAGCTCGACGGACAGGGTAGACGAGCAGTACTTC.